This T cell receptor beta chain stems from a study of metastatic and nonmetastatic thyroid tumors. Study-wide background: Repertoire data that came from the blood and tumor or nodule tissue of malignant and benign thyroid patients were compared.

Study-level findings and limits: A significant increase in TCR beta diversity was reportedly seen in malignant thyroid tumors relative to benign nodules, in blood and tumor.

Original methodology: The study built a papillary thyroid cancer distant-metastasis classifier from CDR3 differences across clinicopathological groups. TCRdb used MiXCR to call clones anew from the PCR reads. V and J calls and clone size were set by TCRdb, not the authors. The top ten clones hold 15% to 19% of a sample with fewer than 15,000 clones, 31% of them seen once. In this sample, this clone is medium-sized (0.01 to 0.1%). Its specificity is not known. Thyroid surgery was preceded by no treatment in any patient. This CDR3 contains 18 residues. Per germline, CDR1 LNHDA and CDR2 SQIVND (reference sequence). J was trimmed by 4 bases and V by 5 bases; bases with no gene match: 17.

The sequencing input was tumor tissue. The V call is TRBV19, the J call TRBJ1-2; TRBD1 matches 9 bases. The receptor's source is a male donor with papillary thyroid cancer or a benign thyroid nodule (not recorded which). Some clones in this sample may be carry-over from other donors' samples. CDR3 DNA: TGTGCCAGTAGTGGGGGACAGGGCCTTCCGACGTCCTCCTATGGCTACACCTTC. Residues: CASSGGQGLPTSSYGYTF.